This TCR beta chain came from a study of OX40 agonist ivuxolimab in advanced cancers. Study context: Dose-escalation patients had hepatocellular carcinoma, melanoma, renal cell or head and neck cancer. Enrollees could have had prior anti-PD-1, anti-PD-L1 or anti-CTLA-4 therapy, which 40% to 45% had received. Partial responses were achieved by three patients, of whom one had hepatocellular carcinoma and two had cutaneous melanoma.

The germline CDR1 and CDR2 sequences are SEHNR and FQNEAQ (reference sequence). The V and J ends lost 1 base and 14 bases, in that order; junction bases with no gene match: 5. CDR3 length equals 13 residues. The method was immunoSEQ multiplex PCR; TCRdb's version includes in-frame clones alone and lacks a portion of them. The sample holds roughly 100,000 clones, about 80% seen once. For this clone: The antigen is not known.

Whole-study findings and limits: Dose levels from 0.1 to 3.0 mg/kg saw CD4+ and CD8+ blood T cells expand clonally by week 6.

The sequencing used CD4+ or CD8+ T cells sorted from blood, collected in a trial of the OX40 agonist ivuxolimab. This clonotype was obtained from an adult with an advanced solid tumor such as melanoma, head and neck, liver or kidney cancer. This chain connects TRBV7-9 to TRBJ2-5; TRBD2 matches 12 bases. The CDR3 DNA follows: TGTGCCAGCAGCTTAGGACTAGCGGGGGCCCGCTACTTC. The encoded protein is CASSLGLAGARYF.